The 6 T cell receptor beta chains listed next were all sequenced from one sample in a study of OX40 agonist ivuxolimab in advanced cancers. Assay: immunoSEQ multiplex PCR; the TCRdb copy retains only in-frame clones and omits some. This sample has 30,000 or so clones, with more than 75% found just once. Sequences were derived from CD4+ or CD8+ T cells sorted from blood, sampled in a trial of the OX40 agonist ivuxolimab. The origin of the receptors is an adult with an advanced solid tumor such as melanoma, head and neck, liver or kidney cancer.

In this sample, this clone turned up a few times. The chain couples TRBV30 to TRBJ1-2; D unresolved. CDR3 length equals 12 residues. Germline CDR1 reads GTSNPN; CDR2 reads SVGIG (reference sequence). The DNA of the CDR3 is TGTGCTCGGGATCTCCGGGGCTATGGCTACACCTTC. It translates to CARDLRGYGYTF.

The gene calls are TRBV10-3 and TRBJ2-6, with 8 positions matching TRBD1. This CDR3 is 17 amino acids long. Trimming at V came to 5 bases and at J to 2 bases, leaving 8 bases not matched to a gene. The germline V gene has CDR1 ENHRY and CDR2 SYGVKD. In DNA, the CDR3 is TGTGCCATCAGTCGAGGACAGGGAGGACCTGGGGCCAACGTCCTGACTTTC. This translates into CAISRGQGGPGANVLTF.

This chain connects TRBV30 to TRBJ2-3; D gene unclear. The CDR3 totals 12 residues. Per germline, CDR1 GTSNPN and CDR2 SVGIG (reference sequence). Trimming removed 2 bases from V and 6 bases from J, with 9 bases in between. Here the CDR3 DNA reads TGTGCCTGGAGTACGACCAGGGATACGCAGTATTTT. Its translation is CAWSTTRDTQYF.

This clone was seen a few times. The chain carries TRBV30 and TRBJ1-2, with 7 bases matching TRBD1. CDR1 is GTSNPN, CDR2 SVGIG, per germline (reference sequence). The CDR3 runs 15 residues. V lost 2 bases and J lost 4; bases outside the gene matches: 10. The CDR3 spells CAWSPTFRGTYGYTF. CDR3 in DNA: TGTGCCTGGAGTCCCACATTCAGGGGGACCTATGGCTACACCTTC.

The gene calls are TRBV5-1 and TRBJ1-4; D unresolved. V was pared by 0 bases and J by 6 bases, with 6 bases between. Per germline, CDR1 SGHRS and CDR2 YFSETQ. This CDR3 has 13 amino acids. CDR3 sequence: CASSLAHDEKLFF. The CDR3 coding sequence is TGCGCCAGCAGCTTGGCCCATGATGAAAAACTGTTTTTT.

The chain has TRBV23-1 and TRBJ2-7; 12 bases map to TRBD2. TRBV23-1 is placed among ORFs of uncertain function. This CDR3 has 17 amino acids. The junction had 12 bases not matched to a gene; V was cut back by 4 bases and J by 5 bases. The CDR3 nucleotides are TGCGCCAGCAGTCCAGGTAAGCTAGCGGGGGGGCCGGACGAGCAGTACTTC. Its translation is CASSPGKLAGGPDEQYF.